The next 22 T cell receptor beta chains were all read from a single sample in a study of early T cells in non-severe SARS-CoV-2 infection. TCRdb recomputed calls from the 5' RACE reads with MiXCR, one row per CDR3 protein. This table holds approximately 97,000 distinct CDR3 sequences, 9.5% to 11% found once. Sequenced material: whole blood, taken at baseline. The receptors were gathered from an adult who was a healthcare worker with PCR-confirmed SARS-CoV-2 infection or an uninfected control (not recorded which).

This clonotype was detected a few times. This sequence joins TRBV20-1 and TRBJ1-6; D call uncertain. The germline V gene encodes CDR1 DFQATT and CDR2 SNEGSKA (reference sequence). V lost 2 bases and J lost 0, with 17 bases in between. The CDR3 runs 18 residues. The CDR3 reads CSARPVLTTSSYNSPLHF. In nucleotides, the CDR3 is TGCAGTGCTAGACCCGTACTTACGACTAGCTCCTATAATTCACCCCTCCACTTT.

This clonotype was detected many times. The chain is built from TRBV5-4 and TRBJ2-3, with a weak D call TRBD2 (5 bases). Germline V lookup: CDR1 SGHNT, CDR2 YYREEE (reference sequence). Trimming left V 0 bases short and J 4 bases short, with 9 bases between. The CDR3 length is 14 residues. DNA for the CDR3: TGTGCCAGCAGCTTGGTCGGGAACCCAGATACGCAGTATTTT. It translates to CASSLVGNPDTQYF.

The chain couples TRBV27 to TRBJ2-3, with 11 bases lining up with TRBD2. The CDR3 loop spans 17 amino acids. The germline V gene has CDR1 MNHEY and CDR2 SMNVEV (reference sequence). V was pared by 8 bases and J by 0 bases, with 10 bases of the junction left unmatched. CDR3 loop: CASAPRLAGISTDTQYF. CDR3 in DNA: TGTGCCAGCGCGCCTAGACTAGCGGGGATCAGCACAGATACGCAGTATTTT.

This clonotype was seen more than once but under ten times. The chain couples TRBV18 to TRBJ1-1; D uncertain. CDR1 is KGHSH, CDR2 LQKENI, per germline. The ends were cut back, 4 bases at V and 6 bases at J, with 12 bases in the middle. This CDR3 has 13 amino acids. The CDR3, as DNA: TGTGCCAGCTCACGGGCGGGTGGAGCTGAAGCTTTCTTT. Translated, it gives CASSRAGGAEAFF.

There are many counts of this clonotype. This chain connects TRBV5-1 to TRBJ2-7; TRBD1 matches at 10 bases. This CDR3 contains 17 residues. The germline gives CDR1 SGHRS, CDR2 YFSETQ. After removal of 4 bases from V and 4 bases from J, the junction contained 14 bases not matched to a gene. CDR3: CASSRTPAGTGEYEQYF. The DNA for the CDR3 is TGCGCCAGCAGCAGAACCCCCGCCGGGACAGGGGAATACGAGCAGTACTTC.

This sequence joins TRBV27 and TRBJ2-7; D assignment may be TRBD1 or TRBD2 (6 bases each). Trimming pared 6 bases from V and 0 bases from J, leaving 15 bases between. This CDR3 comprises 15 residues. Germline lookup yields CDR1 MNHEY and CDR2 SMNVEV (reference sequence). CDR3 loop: CASRKEGEGSYEQYF. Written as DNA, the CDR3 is TGTGCCAGCAGGAAGGAGGGGGAAGGCTCCTACGAGCAGTACTTC.

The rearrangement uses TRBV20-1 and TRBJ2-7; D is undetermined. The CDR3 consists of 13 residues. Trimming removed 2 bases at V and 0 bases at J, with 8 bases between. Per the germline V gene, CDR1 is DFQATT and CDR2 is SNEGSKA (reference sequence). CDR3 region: CSARPASSYEQYF. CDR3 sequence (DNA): TGCAGTGCTAGACCGGCCAGCTCCTACGAGCAGTACTTC.

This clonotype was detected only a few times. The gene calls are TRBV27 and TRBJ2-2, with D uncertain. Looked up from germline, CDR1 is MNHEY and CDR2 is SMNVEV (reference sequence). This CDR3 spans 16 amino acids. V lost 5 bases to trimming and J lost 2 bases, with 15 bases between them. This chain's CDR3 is CASSKGEGFNTGELFF. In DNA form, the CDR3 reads TGTGCCAGCAGTAAAGGTGAAGGGTTTAACACCGGGGAGCTGTTTTTT.

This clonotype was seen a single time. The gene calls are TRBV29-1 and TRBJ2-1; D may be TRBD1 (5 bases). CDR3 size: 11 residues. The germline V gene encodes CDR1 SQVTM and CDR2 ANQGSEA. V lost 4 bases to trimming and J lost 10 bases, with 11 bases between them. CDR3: CSVGGGGEQFF. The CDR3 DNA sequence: TGCAGCGTTGGGGGCGGCGGCGAGCAGTTCTTC.

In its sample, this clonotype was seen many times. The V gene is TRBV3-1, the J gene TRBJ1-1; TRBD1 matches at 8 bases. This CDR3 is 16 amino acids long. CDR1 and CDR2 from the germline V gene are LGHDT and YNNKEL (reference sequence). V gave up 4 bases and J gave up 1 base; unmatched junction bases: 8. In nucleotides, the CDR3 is TGTGCCAGCAGCCGAAACAGGGGGTTCGAGAACACTGAAGCTTTCTTT. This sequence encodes CASSRNRGFENTEAFF.

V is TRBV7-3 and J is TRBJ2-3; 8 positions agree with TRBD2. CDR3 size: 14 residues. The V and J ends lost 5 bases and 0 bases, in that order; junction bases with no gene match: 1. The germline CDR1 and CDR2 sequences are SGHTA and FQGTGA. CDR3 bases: TGTGCCAGCAGCGCTAGCGGGAGCACAGATACGCAGTATTTT. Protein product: CASSASGSTDTQYF.

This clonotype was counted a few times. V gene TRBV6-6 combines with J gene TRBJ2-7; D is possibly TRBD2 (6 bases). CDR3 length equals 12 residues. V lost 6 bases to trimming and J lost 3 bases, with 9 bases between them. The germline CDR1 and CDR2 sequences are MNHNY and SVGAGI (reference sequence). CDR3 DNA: TGTGCCAGCAGGGACTACCTCTACGAGCAGTACTTC. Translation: CASRDYLYEQYF.

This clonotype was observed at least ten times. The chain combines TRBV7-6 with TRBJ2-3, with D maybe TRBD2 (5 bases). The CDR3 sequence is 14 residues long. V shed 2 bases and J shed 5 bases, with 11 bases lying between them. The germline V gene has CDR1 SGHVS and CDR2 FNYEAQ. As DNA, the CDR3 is TGTGCCAGCAGCTTATCCCGGGGAAGAGATACGCAGTATTTT. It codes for CASSLSRGRDTQYF.

The CDR3 DNA is TGTGCCTGGAGTGTACCGGACGGGGAACTGTTTTTT. It yields the protein CAWSVPDGELFF. V and J are TRBV30 and TRBJ1-4; D is unclear. The CDR3 runs 12 residues. Between the trimmed V and J ends, which lost 0 bases and 12 bases, there was a span of 11 bases. Germline CDR1 and CDR2: GTSNPN and SVGIG (reference sequence).

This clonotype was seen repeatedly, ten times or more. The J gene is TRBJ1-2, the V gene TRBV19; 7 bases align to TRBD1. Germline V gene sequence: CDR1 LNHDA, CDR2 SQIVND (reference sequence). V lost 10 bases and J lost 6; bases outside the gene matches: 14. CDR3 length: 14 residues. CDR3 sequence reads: CATVTETGRDGYTF. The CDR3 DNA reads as TGTGCCACCGTTACAGAGACAGGGCGGGATGGCTACACCTTC.

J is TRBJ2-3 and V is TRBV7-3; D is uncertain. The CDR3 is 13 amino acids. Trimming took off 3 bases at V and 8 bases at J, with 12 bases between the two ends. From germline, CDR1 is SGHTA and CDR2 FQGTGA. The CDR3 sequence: CASSLGDLGTQYF. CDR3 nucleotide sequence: TGTGCCAGCAGCTTGGGCGACCTTGGTACGCAGTATTTT.

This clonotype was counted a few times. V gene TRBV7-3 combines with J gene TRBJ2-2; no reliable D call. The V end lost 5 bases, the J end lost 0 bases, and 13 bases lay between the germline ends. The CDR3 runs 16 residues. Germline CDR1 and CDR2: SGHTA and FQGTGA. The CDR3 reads CASSQMTDPNTGELFF. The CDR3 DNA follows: TGTGCCAGCAGCCAGATGACGGACCCGAACACCGGGGAGCTGTTTTTT.

The chain's CDR3 is CATSVGTNEETQYF. CDR3 coding DNA: TGTGCCACCAGTGTGGGAACAAATGAAGAGACCCAGTACTTC. V is TRBV24-1 and J is TRBJ2-5; the D is unclear. The CDR3 has 14 amino acids. Looked up from germline, CDR1 is KGHDR and CDR2 is SFDVKD. Trimming cost V 5 bases and J 3 bases, with 12 bases left between them.

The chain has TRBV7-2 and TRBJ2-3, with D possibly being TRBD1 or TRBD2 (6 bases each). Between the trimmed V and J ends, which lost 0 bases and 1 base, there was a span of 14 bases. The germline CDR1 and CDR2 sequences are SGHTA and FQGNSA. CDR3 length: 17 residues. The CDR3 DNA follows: TGTGCCAGCAGCTTAGCGGTGGGGGGCGGCGGCACAGATACGCAGTATTTT. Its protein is CASSLAVGGGGTDTQYF.

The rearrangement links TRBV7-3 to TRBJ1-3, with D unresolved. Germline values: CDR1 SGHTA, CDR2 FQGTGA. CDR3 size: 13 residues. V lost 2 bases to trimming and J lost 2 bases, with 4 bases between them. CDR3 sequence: CASSLETGNTIYF. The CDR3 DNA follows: TGTGCCAGCAGCTTAGAAACTGGAAACACCATATATTTT. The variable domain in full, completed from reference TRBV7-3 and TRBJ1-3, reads GAGVSQTPSNKVTEKGKYVELRCDPISGHTALYWYRQSLGQGPEFLIYFQGTGAADDSGLPNDRFFAVRPEGSVSTLKIQRTERGDSAVYLCASSLETGNTIYFGEGSWLTVV.

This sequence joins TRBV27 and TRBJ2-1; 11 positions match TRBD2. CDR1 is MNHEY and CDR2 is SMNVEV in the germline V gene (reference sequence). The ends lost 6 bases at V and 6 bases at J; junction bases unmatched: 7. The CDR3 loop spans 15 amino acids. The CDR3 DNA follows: TGTGCCAGCAGCCCGACTAGCGGGAACTTCAATGAGCAGTTCTTC. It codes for CASSPTSGNFNEQFF.

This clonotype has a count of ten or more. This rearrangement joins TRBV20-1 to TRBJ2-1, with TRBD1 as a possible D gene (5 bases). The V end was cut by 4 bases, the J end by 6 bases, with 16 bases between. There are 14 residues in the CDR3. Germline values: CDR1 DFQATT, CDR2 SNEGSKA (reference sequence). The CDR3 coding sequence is TGCAGTGCTACAAGACAGTCTTTCCGCAATGAGCAGTTCTTC. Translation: CSATRQSFRNEQFF.